Presented here are 2 T cell receptor beta chains from one specimen sequenced in a study of radiation and T cells in renal cell carcinoma. The sample's time point: baseline pretreatment blood. Indicated treatment: 15 Gy SBRT to primary tumor, nephrectomy 4 weeks later. The data were produced by immunoSEQ multiplex PCR, yet TCRdb's version contains in-frame clones alone and is incomplete. The sample holds about 22,000 clones, about 80% seen once. Sequencing used blood, obtained from a patient whose treatment included radiotherapy and nephrectomy. The receptors derive from a man aged 55 to 70 with renal cell carcinoma.

A word on this clone: The junction and the germline gene differ at one end; a read error may be behind it. V and J are TRBV7-7 and TRBJ2-2, with D uncertain. Looked up from germline, CDR1 is SSHAT and CDR2 is FNYEAQ (reference sequence). There are 13 residues in the CDR3. The CDR3, as DNA: TGTGCTAGCAGCTTATCGAACACCGGGGAGCTGTTTTTT. Encoded protein: CASSLSNTGELFF.

J is TRBJ2-3 and V is TRBV4-2, with TRBD2 matching over 12 bases. After removal of 1 base from V and 6 bases from J, the junction contained 2 bases not matched to a gene. From germline, CDR1 is LGHNA and CDR2 YNFKEQ. This CDR3 spans 15 amino acids. In DNA, the CDR3 is TGTGCCAGCAGCCAAGGACTAGCGGGAGCGGATACGCAGTATTTT. It specifies CASSQGLAGADTQYF.